Below, one TCR beta chain is given with its context. The antigen remains unidentified. As every portion of the isolated RNA was reverse transcribed, the sequencing read expressed TCRB transcripts. Repertoires were generated with immunoSEQ multiplex PCR, while TCRdb's copy carries only in-frame clones and drops some. The sample holds 150,000 to 200,000 clones; roughly 65% are singletons and the top ten take under 0.1%. This sample is drawn from a study of beta chain features in type 1 diabetes. General study results and limits: Researchers report that Type 1 diabetes patients had moderately but significantly shorter TCRB CDR3s across all four CD4+ subsets.

The sample was naive CD4+ T cells from blood. This TCR derives from a man younger than 45 with type 1 diabetes.

The CDR3 bases are TGTGCCAGCAGCCGCGGTGGCCAAGAGACCCAGTACTTC. It is translated as CASSRGGQETQYF. The chain employs TRBV7-2 and TRBJ2-5; D is unresolved. This CDR3 comprises 13 residues. Germline CDR1 is SGHTA and CDR2 is FQGNSA. The V gene lost 5 bases and the J gene lost 1 base, with 8 bases spanning the gap.